The 20 T cell receptor beta chains below come from one sample, sequenced in a study of spatial heterogeneity in lung cancer. TCRdb processed the 5' RACE reads anew with MiXCR; each CDR3 protein has one entry. The sample carries 12,000 or so distinct CDR3 sequences, roughly an eighth recorded once. Time point specified: sample taken at primary tumor resection. No cell sorting; template was whole RNA from tumor, lung tissue or PBMC. The material was PBMCs, obtained at surgery. These receptors originate from a female donor with early-stage non-small cell lung cancer.

By proportion, this clonotype is medium-sized. The V and J genes are TRBV27 and TRBJ2-5, with D perhaps matching TRBD1 or TRBD2 (5 bases each). V lost 3 bases to trimming and J lost 5 bases, with 19 bases between them. This CDR3 has 16 amino acids. Germline CDR1 is MNHEY and CDR2 is SMNVEV (reference sequence). CDR3 in DNA: TGTGCCAGCAGTTTTGCCCCCTTCGGGGCGTTTGAGACCCAGTACTTC. The encoded protein is CASSFAPFGAFETQYF.

This clonotype was found many times. The chain's CDR3 is CASSQLAGEVNTGELFF. The CDR3 DNA reads TGCGCCAGCAGCCAGTTAGCGGGAGAAGTGAACACCGGGGAGCTGTTTTTT. The J gene is TRBJ2-2, the V gene TRBV4-3, with 9 bases identical to TRBD2. The germline V gene encodes CDR1 LGHNA and CDR2 YSLEER. The CDR3 loop spans 17 amino acids. V lost 3 bases to trimming and J lost 1 base; unmatched junction nucleotides: 6.

There are many counts of this clonotype. The chain recombines TRBV2 with TRBJ2-6, with D uncertain. Germline-derived CDR1 and CDR2 are SNHLY and FYNNEI. The CDR3 covers 13 residues. The V end lost 4 bases, the J end lost 0 bases, and 1 base lay between the germline ends. CDR3 DNA sequence: TGTGCCAGCAGTGCCTCTGGGGCCAACGTCCTGACTTTC. It encodes CASSASGANVLTF.

This clonotype is termed medium-sized. V is TRBV30 and J is TRBJ2-7; possibly TRBD1 for D (5 bases). Germline loops: CDR1 GTSNPN, CDR2 SVGIG (reference sequence). The CDR3 sequence is 14 residues long. Trimming pared 2 bases from V and 3 bases from J, leaving 14 bases between. The CDR3 reads CAWSLSGNSYEQYF. The CDR3 bases are TGTGCCTGGAGTCTCTCAGGGAATAGCTACGAGCAGTACTTC.

By proportion, this clonotype is medium-sized. This chain links TRBV6-2 or TRBV6-3 with TRBJ2-6, with D unresolved. V was pared by 8 bases and J by 1 base, with 9 bases between. CDR3 size: 14 residues. Per the germline V gene, CDR1 is MNHEY and CDR2 is SVGEGT. For the CDR3, the DNA is TGTGCCAGCGCACAGAGGTCTGGGGCCAACGTCCTGACTTTC. Protein sequence: CASAQRSGANVLTF.

A few counts support this clonotype. The gene calls are TRBV2 and TRBJ2-3; TRBD2 matches 7 bases. Per germline, CDR1 SNHLY and CDR2 FYNNEI. The CDR3 consists of 16 residues. V lost 5 bases, J lost 4 bases, and 12 bases stayed unmatched. The CDR3 loop reads CASSRGLGSRSDTQYF. The DNA of the CDR3 is TGTGCCAGCAGTCGTGGACTAGGCTCGCGGTCAGATACGCAGTATTTT. Complete variable domain (other parts from reference TRBV2 and TRBJ2-3): EPEVTQTPSHQVTQMGQEVILRCVPISNHLYFYWYRQILGQKVEFLVSFYNNEISEKSEIFDDQFSVERPDGSNFTLKIRSTKLEDSAMYFCASSRGLGSRSDTQYFGPGTRLTVL.

In its sample, this clonotype is medium-sized. V and J are TRBV3-1 and TRBJ2-5; the match to TRBD1 covers 9 bases. The CDR3 is made up of 15 amino acids. V lost 5 bases and J lost 2; bases outside the gene matches: 6. CDR1 LGHDT and CDR2 YNNKEL come from the germline V gene (reference sequence). The CDR3 loop is CASSRQGGLQETQYF. The CDR3 DNA follows: TGTGCCAGCAGCAGACAGGGGGGCCTTCAAGAGACCCAGTACTTC.

This clonotype was counted once. This sequence joins TRBV5-6 and TRBJ2-7, with D perhaps assigned TRBD1 or TRBD2 (6 bases each). CDR3 length: 15 residues. The V gene's germline CDR1 is SGHDT and CDR2 YYEEEE. The V gene lost 0 bases and the J gene lost 3 bases, with 13 bases spanning the gap. CDR3 sequence: CASSLGPGGVYEQYF. CDR3 coding DNA: TGTGCCAGCAGCTTGGGCCCCGGGGGCGTCTACGAGCAGTACTTC.

In its sample, this clonotype was seen many times. CDR3 nucleotides: TGTGCCAGCTCACCAGCGAACCTGAACACTGAAGCTTTCTTT. Translating gives CASSPANLNTEAFF. The chain couples TRBV18 to TRBJ1-1; D not certain. Trimming left V 2 bases short and J 0 bases short, with 7 bases between. The CDR3 has 14 residues. The germline CDR1 and CDR2 sequences are KGHSH and LQKENI.

This clonotype is medium-sized in the sample. V usage is TRBV7-9 and J usage is TRBJ2-5; 15 bases align to TRBD2. J lost 5 bases, V lost 5 bases, and 3 bases had no gene match. The CDR3 is 15 residues long. Germline V lookup: CDR1 SEHNR, CDR2 FQNEAQ (reference sequence). CDR3 coding DNA: TGTGCCAGCAGCACTGGACTAGCGGGAGGGGAGACCCAGTACTTC. As protein: CASSTGLAGGETQYF.

J is TRBJ1-3 and V is TRBV6-6; TRBD1 agrees at 8 bases. The CDR3 spans 15 residues. The germline V gene encodes CDR1 MNHNY and CDR2 SVGAGI (reference sequence). J was trimmed by 3 bases and V by 5 bases; bases with no gene match: 6. CDR3 bases: TGTGCCAGCAGTCCTCAGGGGGCGGATGGAAACACCATATATTTT. Translation gives CASSPQGADGNTIYF.

In its sample, this clonotype is medium-sized. The genes are TRBV30 and TRBJ1-1; D is unresolved. CDR1 is GTSNPN and CDR2 is SVGIG in the germline V gene (reference sequence). Trimming took 4 bases from V and 1 from J, leaving 10 bases between them. The CDR3 length is 13 residues. This CDR3 is CAWNRFGNTEAFF. The CDR3 coding sequence is TGTGCCTGGAATAGATTTGGGAACACTGAAGCTTTCTTT.

This chain joins TRBV9 and TRBJ1-1; no reliable D call. Germline CDR1 is SGDLS and CDR2 is YYNGEE. Deletions cut 4 bases from V and 4 bases from J, with 14 bases between. The CDR3 consists of 14 residues. CDR3 bases: TGTGCCAGCAGCCCCCGACGTTCGGGCACTGAAGCTTTCTTT. This translates into CASSPRRSGTEAFF.

In its sample, this clonotype ranks as medium-sized (0.01 to 0.1%). The rearrangement joins TRBV28 to TRBJ2-2; 11 bases align to TRBD2. The V gene's germline CDR1 is MDHEN and CDR2 SYDVKM. V shed 6 bases, J shed 1 base, and the junction held 7 bases outside the gene matches. The CDR3 contains 17 residues. The DNA for the CDR3 is TGTGCCAGCAGCCCTGTGGGACTAGCGGTGAACACCGGGGAGCTGTTTTTT. The encoded protein is CASSPVGLAVNTGELFF. The variable domain in full, completed from reference TRBV28 and TRBJ2-2, reads DVKVTQSSRYLVKRTGEKVFLECVQDMDHENMFWYRQDPGLGLRLIYFSYDVKMKEKGDIPEGYSVSREKKERFSLILESASTNQTSMYLCASSPVGLAVNTGELFFGEGSRLTVL.

By share, this clonotype ranks as medium-sized. The chain uses TRBV7-6 and TRBJ1-2; a possible D gene is TRBD1 (5 bases). The CDR3 runs to 15 residues. Trimming pared 5 bases from V and 4 bases from J, leaving 17 bases between. Germline-derived CDR1 and CDR2 are SGHVS and FNYEAQ. The CDR3 DNA is TGTGCCAGCAGCGCGCGAACGGGGGGAACCTATGGCTACACCTTC. Its translation is CASSARTGGTYGYTF.

By proportion, this clonotype is medium-sized. V is TRBV25-1 and J is TRBJ1-6; maybe TRBD1 (6 bases). Germline lookup yields CDR1 MGHDK and CDR2 SYGVNS. Trimming took 9 bases from V and 12 from J, leaving 18 bases between them. The CDR3 extends over 13 amino acids. The CDR3 DNA reads TGTGCCAGTTCTGGGACACCGCTTGAACCCCTCCACTTT. As protein: CASSGTPLEPLHF.

This clonotype is termed medium-sized. The chain recombines TRBV7-8 with TRBJ1-6; 10 nucleotides align to TRBD1. V lost 5 bases to trimming and J lost 0 bases; unmatched junction nucleotides: 7. Germline CDR1 and CDR2: SGHVS and FQNEAQ. The CDR3 covers 18 residues. The CDR3 nucleotides read TGTGCCAGCAGCCGGGCCGGGACAGGGGTCTCCTATAATTCACCCCTCCACTTT. It yields the protein CASSRAGTGVSYNSPLHF.

This clonotype was recorded many times. This rearrangement joins TRBV3-1 to TRBJ2-5; D unclear. The CDR3 length is 16 residues. Germline CDR1 and CDR2: LGHDT and YNNKEL (reference sequence). V lost 4 bases, J lost 1 base, and 16 bases lay in between. Here the CDR3 reads CASSPLHRIFQETQYF. DNA of the CDR3: TGTGCCAGCAGCCCCTTACATCGGATTTTCCAAGAGACCCAGTACTTC.

This clonotype is medium-sized (0.01 to 0.1%) by share. The chain has TRBV7-2 and TRBJ2-1; D might be TRBD2 (5 bases). Germline CDR1 SGHTA, CDR2 FQGNSA. The V end was cut by 5 bases, the J end by 3 bases, with 8 bases between. This CDR3 is built from 13 residues. CDR3 bases: TGTGCCAGCAGCCTAACTAGCTACAATGAGCAGTTCTTC. Amino acid sequence: CASSLTSYNEQFF.

This clonotype appeared many times. This sequence joins TRBV12-3 or TRBV12-4 and TRBJ2-6, with D tentatively TRBD1 (5 bases). The CDR3 spans 18 residues. V was pared by 6 bases and J by 0 bases, with 18 bases between. CDR3 DNA: TGTGCCAGCAGAAGTGGACACGCGACCAGCTCTGGGGCCAACGTCCTGACTTTC. As protein: CASRSGHATSSGANVLTF.